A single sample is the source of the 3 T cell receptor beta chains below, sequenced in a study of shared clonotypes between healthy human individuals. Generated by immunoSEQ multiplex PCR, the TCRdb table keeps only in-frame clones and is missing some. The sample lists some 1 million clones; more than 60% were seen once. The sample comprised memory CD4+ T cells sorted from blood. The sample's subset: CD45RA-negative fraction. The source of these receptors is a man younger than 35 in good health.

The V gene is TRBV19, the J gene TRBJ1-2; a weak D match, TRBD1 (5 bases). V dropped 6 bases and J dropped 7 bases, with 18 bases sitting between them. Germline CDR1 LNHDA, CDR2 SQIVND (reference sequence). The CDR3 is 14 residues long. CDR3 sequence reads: CASRELSGFGGYTF. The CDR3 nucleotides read TGTGCCAGTAGGGAGCTTTCAGGGTTCGGTGGCTACACCTTC.

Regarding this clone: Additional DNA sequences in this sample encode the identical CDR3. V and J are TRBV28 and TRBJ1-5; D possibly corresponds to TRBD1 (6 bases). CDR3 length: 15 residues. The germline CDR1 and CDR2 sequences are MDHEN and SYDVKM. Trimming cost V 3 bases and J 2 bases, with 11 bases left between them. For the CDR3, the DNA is TGTGCCAGCAGTTTCGGGGGCGTTGGCAATCAGCCCCAGCATTTT. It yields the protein CASSFGGVGNQPQHF.

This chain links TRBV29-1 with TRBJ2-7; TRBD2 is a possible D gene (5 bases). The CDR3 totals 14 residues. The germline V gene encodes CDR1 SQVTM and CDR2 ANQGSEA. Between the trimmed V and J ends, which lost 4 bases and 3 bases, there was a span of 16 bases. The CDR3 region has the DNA TGCAGCGTTGGCGGGTCCGTGGCGAGCTACGAGCAGTACTTC. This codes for CSVGGSVASYEQYF.